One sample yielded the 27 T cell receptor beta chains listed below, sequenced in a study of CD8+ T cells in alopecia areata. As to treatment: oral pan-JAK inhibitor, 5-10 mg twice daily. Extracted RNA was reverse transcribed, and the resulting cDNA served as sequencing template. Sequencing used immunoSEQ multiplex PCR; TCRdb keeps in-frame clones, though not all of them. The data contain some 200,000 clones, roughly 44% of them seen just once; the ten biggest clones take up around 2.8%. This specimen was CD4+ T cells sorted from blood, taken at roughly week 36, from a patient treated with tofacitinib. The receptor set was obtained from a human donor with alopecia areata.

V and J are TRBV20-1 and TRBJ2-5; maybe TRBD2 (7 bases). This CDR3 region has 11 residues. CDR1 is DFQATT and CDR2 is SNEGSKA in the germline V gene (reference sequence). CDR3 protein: CSAGGRTAQYF. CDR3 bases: TGCAGCGCCGGGGGGCGGACGGCCCAGTACTTC.

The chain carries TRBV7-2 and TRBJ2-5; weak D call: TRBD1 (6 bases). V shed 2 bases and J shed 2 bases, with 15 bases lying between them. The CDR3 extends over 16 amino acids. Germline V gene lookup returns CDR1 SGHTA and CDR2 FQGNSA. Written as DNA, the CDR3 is TGTGCCAGCAGCTTACGCCCAGGGGTAGTTCAAGAGACCCAGTACTTC. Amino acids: CASSLRPGVVQETQYF.

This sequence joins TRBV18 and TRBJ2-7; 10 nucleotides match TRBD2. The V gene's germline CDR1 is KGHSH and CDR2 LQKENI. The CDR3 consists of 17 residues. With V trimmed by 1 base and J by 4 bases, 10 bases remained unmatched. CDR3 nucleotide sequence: TGTGCCAGCTCACCACAAAGTCTAGCGGGAGCCACATACGAGCAGTACTTC. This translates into CASSPQSLAGATYEQYF.

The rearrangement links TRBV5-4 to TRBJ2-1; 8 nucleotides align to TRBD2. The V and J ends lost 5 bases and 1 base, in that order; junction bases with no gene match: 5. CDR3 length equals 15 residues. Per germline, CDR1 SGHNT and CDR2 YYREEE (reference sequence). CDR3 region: CASSQGLASYNEQFF. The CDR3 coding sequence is TGTGCCAGCAGTCAAGGACTAGCATCCTACAATGAGCAGTTCTTC.

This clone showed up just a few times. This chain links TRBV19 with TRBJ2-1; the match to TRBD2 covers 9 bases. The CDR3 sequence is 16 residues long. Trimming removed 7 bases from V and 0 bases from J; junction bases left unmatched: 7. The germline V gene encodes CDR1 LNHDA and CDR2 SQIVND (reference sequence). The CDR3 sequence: CASKVAGGSSYNEQFF. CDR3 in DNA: TGTGCCAGTAAGGTCGCGGGAGGGAGCTCCTACAATGAGCAGTTCTTC.

In nucleotides, the CDR3 is TGTGCCACGGGACAGGCCTACGAGCAGTACTTC. This sequence encodes CATGQAYEQYF. The V call is TRBV25-1, the J call TRBJ2-7; TRBD1 matches at 8 bases. Trimming at V came to 10 bases and at J to 2 bases, leaving 1 base not matched to a gene. Germline V gives CDR1 MGHDK, CDR2 SYGVNS. This CDR3 region has 11 residues.

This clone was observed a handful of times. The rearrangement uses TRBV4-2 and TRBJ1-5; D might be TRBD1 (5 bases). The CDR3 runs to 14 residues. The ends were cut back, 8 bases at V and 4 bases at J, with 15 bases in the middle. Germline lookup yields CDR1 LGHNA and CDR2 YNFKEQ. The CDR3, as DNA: TGTGCCAGCGGGACGACAGTTTCTAATCAGCCCCAGCATTTT. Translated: CASGTTVSNQPQHF.

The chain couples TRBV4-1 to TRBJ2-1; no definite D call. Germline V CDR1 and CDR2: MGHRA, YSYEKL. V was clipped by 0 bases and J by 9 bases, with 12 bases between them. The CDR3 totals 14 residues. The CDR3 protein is CASSQESSLAEQFF. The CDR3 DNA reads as TGCGCCAGCAGCCAAGAATCATCCCTGGCTGAGCAGTTCTTC.

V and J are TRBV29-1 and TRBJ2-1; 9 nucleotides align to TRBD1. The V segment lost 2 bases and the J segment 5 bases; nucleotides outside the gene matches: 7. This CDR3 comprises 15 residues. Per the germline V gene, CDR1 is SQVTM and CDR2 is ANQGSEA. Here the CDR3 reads CSVETDRGIDNEQFF. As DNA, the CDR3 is TGCAGCGTTGAAACCGACAGGGGGATCGACAATGAGCAGTTCTTC.

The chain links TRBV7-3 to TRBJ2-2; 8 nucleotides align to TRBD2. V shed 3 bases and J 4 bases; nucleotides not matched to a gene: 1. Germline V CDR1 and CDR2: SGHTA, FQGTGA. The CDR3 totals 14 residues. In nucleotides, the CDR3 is TGTGCCAGCAGCTTGAGCGGGGGCACCGGGGAGCTGTTTTTT. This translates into CASSLSGGTGELFF.

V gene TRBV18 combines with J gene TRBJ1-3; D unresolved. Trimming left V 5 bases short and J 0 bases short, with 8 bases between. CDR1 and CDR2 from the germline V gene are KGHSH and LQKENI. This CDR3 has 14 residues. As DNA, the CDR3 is TGTGCCAGCTCAATTGATTTCTCTGGAAACACCATATATTTT. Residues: CASSIDFSGNTIYF.

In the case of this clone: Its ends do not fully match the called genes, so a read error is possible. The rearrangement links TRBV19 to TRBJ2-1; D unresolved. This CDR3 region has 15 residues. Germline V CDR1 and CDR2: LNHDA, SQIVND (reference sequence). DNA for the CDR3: TGTGCCAGTAGGATAGGACGTTCCTCCTACAATGAGCAGTTCTTC. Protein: CASRIGRSSYNEQFF. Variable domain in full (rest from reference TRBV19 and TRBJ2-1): DGGITQSPKYLFRKEGQNVTLSCEQNLNHDAMYWYRQDPGQGLRLIYYSQIVNDFQKGDIAEGYSVSREKKESFPLTVTSAQKNPTAFYLCASRIGRSSYNEQFFGPGTRLTVL.

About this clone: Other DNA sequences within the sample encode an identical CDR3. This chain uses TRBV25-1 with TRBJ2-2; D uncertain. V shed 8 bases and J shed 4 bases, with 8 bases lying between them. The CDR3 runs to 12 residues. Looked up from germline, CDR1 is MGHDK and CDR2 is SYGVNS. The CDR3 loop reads CASSDRTGELFF. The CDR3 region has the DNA TGTGCCAGCTCAGACCGCACCGGGGAGCTGTTTTTT.

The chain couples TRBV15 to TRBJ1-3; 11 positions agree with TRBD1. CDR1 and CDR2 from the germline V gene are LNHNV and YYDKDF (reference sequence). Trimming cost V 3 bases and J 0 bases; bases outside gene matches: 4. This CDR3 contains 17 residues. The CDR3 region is CATSRDRGLHSGNTIYF. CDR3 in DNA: TGTGCCACCAGCAGGGACAGGGGGCTGCACTCTGGAAACACCATATATTTT.

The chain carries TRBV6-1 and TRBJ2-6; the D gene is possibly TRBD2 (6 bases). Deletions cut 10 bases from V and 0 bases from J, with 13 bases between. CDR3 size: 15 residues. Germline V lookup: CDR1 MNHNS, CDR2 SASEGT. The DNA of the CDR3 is TGTGCCACCTCAAGGGACTTCTCTGGGGCCAACGTCCTGACTTTC. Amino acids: CATSRDFSGANVLTF.

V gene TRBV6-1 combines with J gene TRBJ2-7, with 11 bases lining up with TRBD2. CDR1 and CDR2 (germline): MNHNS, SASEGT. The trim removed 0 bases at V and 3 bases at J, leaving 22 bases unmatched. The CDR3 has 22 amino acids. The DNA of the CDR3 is TGTGCCAGCAGTGAAGCAGCGCGTATAGCTAGATTCAGACTAGCGGGGCACTACGAGCAGTACTTC. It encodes CASSEAARIARFRLAGHYEQYF.

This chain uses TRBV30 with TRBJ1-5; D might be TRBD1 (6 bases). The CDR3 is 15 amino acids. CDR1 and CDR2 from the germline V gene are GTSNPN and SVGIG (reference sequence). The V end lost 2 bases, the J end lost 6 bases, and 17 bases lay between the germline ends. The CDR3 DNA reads TGTGCCTGGAGTTCAGGCAGGGGAATCGGTCAGCCCCAGCATTTT. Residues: CAWSSGRGIGQPQHF.

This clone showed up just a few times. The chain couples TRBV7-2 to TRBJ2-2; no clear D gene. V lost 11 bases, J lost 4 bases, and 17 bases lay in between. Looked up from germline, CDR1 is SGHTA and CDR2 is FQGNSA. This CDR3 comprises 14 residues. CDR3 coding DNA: TGTGCCTGCGCCCCGGACGCGAGCACCGGGGAGCTGTTTTTT. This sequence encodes CACAPDASTGELFF. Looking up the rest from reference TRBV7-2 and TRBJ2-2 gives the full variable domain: GAGVSQSPSNKVTEKGKDVELRCDPISGHTALYWYRQSLGQGLEFLIYFQGNSAPDKSGLPSDRFSAERTGGSVSTLTIQRTQQEDSAVYLCACAPDASTGELFFGEGSRLTVL.

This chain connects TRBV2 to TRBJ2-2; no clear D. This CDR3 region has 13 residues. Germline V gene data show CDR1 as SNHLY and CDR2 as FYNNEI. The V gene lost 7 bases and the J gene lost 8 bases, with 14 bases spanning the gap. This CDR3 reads CASNGIPRGELFF. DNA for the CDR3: TGTGCCAGCAATGGGATCCCTCGGGGGGAGCTGTTTTTT.

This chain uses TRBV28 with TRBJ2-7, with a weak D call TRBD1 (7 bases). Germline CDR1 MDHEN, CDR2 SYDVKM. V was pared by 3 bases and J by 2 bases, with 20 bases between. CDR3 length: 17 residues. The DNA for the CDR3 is TGTGCCAGCAGTTTTCCGGTCAGGGGGGCTCTCACCTACGAGCAGTACTTC. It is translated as CASSFPVRGALTYEQYF. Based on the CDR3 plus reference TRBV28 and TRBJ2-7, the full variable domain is DVKVTQSSRYLVKRTGEKVFLECVQDMDHENMFWYRQDPGLGLRLIYFSYDVKMKEKGDIPEGYSVSREKKERFSLILESASTNQTSMYLCASSFPVRGALTYEQYFGPGTRLTVT.

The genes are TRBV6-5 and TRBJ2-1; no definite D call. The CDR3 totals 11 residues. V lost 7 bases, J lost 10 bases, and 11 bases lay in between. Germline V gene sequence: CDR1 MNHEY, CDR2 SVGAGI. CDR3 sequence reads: CASTLHAEQFF. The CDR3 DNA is TGTGCCAGCACCCTACACGCCGAGCAGTTCTTC.

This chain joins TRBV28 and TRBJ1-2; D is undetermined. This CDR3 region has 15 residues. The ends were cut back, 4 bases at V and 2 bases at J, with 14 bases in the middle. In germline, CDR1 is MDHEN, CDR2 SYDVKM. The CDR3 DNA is TGTGCCAGCAGTTCTCCGGCAGACTCGAACTATGGCTACACCTTC. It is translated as CASSSPADSNYGYTF.

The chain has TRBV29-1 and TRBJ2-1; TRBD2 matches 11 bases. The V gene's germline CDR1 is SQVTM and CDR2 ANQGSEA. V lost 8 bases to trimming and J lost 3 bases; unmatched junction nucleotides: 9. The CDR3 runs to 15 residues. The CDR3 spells CSFDSGRGVYNEQFF. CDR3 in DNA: TGCAGCTTCGATAGCGGGAGGGGGGTCTACAATGAGCAGTTCTTC.

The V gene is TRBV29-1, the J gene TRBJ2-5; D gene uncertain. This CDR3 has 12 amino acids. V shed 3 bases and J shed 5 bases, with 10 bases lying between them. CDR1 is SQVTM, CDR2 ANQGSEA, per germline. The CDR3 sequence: CSVEYGMETQYF. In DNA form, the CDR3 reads TGCAGCGTTGAGTATGGGATGGAGACCCAGTACTTC.

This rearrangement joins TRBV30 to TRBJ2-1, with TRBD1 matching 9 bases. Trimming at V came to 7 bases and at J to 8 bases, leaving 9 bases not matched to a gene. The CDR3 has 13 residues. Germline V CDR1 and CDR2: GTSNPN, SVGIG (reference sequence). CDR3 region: CAYLPGQGYEQFF. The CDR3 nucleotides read TGTGCCTATCTCCCGGGACAGGGCTATGAGCAGTTCTTC.

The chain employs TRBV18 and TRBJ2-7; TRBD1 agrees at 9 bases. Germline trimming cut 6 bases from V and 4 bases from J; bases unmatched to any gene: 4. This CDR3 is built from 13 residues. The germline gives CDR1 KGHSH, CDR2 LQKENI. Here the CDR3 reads CASSLGQGYEQYF. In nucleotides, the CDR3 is TGTGCCAGCTCCCTGGGACAGGGTTACGAGCAGTACTTC. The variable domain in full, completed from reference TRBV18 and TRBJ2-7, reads NAGVMQNPRHLVRRRGQEARLRCSPMKGHSHVYWYRQLPEEGLKFMVYLQKENIIDESGMPKERFSAEFPKEGPSILRIQQVVRGDSAAYFCASSLGQGYEQYFGPGTRLTVT.

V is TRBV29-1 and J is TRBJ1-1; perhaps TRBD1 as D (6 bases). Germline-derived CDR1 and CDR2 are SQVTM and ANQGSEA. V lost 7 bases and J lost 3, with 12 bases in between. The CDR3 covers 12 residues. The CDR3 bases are TGCAGCGGAGCCGGGACATACACTGAAGCTTTCTTT. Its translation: CSGAGTYTEAFF.